This T cell receptor beta chain was profiled in a study of T-cell memory formation after mild COVID-19. Notes on the study in general: Those CD4+ clones that contracted were mainly in CM and EM (CD8+ ones in EMRA). Cross-reactive memory appears to have joined, as suggested by some responding clones showing up in pre-infection memory. Nothing showed for sure that second-wave clones peaking on day 37 were SARS-CoV-2 specific.

With 0 bases removed from V and 8 bases from J, the gap between germline ends came to 15 bases. The V gene's germline CDR1 is LGHDT and CDR2 YNNKEL (reference sequence). This CDR3 contains 15 residues. 5'RACE primed from the constant segment yielded TCR alpha and TCR beta cDNA libraries bearing sample barcodes and UMIs. In TCRdb, the 5' RACE reads were re-called with MiXCR into one record per CDR3 protein. Among fewer than 600,000 distinct CDR3 sequences, roughly a fifth were seen once, and the ten largest hold around 7.7%. A word on this clonotype: Its antigen remains unknown.

The receptor's source is an adult woman who had mild COVID-19 (a few samples of this study predate the infection). Cell type and time point are not known. This chain joins TRBV3-1 and TRBJ2-3; D gene unclear. Sequenced: PBMCs or a T cell subset sorted from them (not recorded which). CDR3 residues: CASSQDLRSGGTQYF. The CDR3 DNA follows: TGTGCCAGCAGCCAAGATCTACGGAGTGGTGGTACGCAGTATTTT.